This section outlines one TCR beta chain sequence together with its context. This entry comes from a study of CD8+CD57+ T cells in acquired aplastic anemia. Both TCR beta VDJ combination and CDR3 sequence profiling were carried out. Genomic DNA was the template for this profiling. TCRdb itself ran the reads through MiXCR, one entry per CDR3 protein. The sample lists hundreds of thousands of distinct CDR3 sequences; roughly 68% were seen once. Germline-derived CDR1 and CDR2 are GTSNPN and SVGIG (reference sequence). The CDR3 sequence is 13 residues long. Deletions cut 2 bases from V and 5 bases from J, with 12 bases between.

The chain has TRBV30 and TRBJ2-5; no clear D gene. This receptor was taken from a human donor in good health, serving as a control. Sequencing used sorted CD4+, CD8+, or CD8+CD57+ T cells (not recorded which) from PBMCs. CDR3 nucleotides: TGTGCCTGGAGTATAGGGCCTGGGGAGACCCAGTACTTC. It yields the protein CAWSIGPGETQYF. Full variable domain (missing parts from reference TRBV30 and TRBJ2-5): SQTIHQWPATLVQPVGSPLSLECTVEGTSNPNLYWYRQAAGRGLQLLFYSVGIGQISSEVPQNLSASRPQDRQFILSSKKLLLSDSGFYLCAWSIGPGETQYFGPGTRLLVL.